The 10 T cell receptor beta chains below come from one sample, sequenced in a study of T cells in localized non-small cell lung cancer. The repertoire was sequenced with immunoSEQ multiplex PCR; TCRdb's copy has only in-frame clones and lacks some. This table holds over 70,000 clones, roughly 88% found once. This specimen consisted of PBMCs, obtained before any cancer treatment. Source of these receptors: a woman aged 35-70 years with stage II squamous cell lung carcinoma.

This clone was observed a single time. The chain links TRBV7-9 to TRBJ2-2; D tentatively fits TRBD1 or TRBD2 (6 bases each). The CDR3 is 19 amino acids. Germline values: CDR1 SEHNR, CDR2 FQNEAQ (reference sequence). With 4 bases removed from V and 0 bases from J, the gap between germline ends came to 21 bases. As DNA, the CDR3 is TGTGCCAGCAGCTATCCGGGCGGGACACCTATCGCGAACACCGGGGAGCTGTTTTTT. Translating it yields CASSYPGGTPIANTGELFF.

The chain recombines TRBV5-1 with TRBJ1-1; 9 bases line up with TRBD1. CDR3 length: 18 residues. The germline V gene encodes CDR1 SGHRS and CDR2 YFSETQ. The V and J ends lost 2 bases and 7 bases, in that order; junction bases with no gene match: 18. CDR3 coding DNA: TGCGCCAGCAGCTTCACATTTCGGGACAGGGTTGATTCCCTTGAAGCTTTCTTT. This encodes CASSFTFRDRVDSLEAFF.

This chain uses TRBV28 with TRBJ1-3, with D tentatively TRBD1 (5 bases). This CDR3 has 15 amino acids. The V end lost 2 bases, the J end lost 0 bases, and 8 bases lay between the germline ends. The V gene's germline CDR1 is MDHEN and CDR2 SYDVKM. The CDR3 nucleotides read TGTGCCAGCAGTTTAGCAGGGACCTCTGGAAACACCATATATTTT. Its protein product is CASSLAGTSGNTIYF.

The V and J genes are TRBV13 and TRBJ2-1; TRBD2 aligns across 8 bases. Germline assignment: CDR1 PRHDT and CDR2 FYEKMQ (reference sequence). J gave up 8 bases and V 3 bases, and 9 bases lay outside the gene matches. This CDR3 region has 15 residues. The CDR3: CASSFQGLENDEQFF. The CDR3 region has the DNA TGTGCCAGCAGCTTCCAGGGACTAGAGAACGATGAGCAGTTCTTC.

This chain uses TRBV19 with TRBJ1-2; possibly TRBD1 for D (5 bases). The germline V and J ends were trimmed by 4 bases and 2 bases, with 5 bases remaining between them. Germline V gene sequence: CDR1 LNHDA, CDR2 SQIVND (reference sequence). This CDR3 has 12 residues. The CDR3 loop is CASSNRNYGYTF. CDR3 bases: TGTGCCAGTAGTAACAGGAACTATGGCTACACCTTC.

This CDR3 reads CASSEREGRGLYGYTF. CDR3 coding DNA: TGTGCCAGCAGTGAGAGGGAGGGCAGGGGGTTATATGGCTACACCTTC. The gene calls are TRBV6-1 and TRBJ1-2; 7 bases match TRBD1. The V and J ends lost 3 bases and 5 bases, in that order; junction bases with no gene match: 12. CDR3 length: 16 amino acids. CDR1 and CDR2 from the germline V gene are MNHNS and SASEGT.

The chain has TRBV7-6 and TRBJ1-2, with 8 bases aligning to TRBD1. The ends lost 1 base at V and 8 bases at J; junction bases unmatched: 6. The CDR3 totals 14 residues. Germline V gives CDR1 SGHVS, CDR2 FNYEAQ. CDR3 loop: CASSLEQGASGYTF. The CDR3 region has the DNA TGTGCCAGCAGCTTAGAGCAGGGGGCGAGCGGCTACACCTTC.

This sequence joins TRBV7-2 and TRBJ2-7; 7 bases align to TRBD1. The ends lost 5 bases at V and 3 bases at J; junction bases unmatched: 4. The CDR3 runs 13 residues. CDR1 is SGHTA and CDR2 is FQGNSA in the germline V gene. CDR3 in DNA: TGTGCCAGCAGCCACGGGACAGACTACGAGCAGTACTTC. Its translation is CASSHGTDYEQYF. Complete variable domain (other parts from reference TRBV7-2 and TRBJ2-7): GAGVSQSPSNKVTEKGKDVELRCDPISGHTALYWYRQSLGQGLEFLIYFQGNSAPDKSGLPSDRFSAERTGGSVSTLTIQRTQQEDSAVYLCASSHGTDYEQYFGPGTRLTVT.

V gene TRBV7-9 combines with J gene TRBJ1-2; D is unclear. The CDR3 spans 13 residues. The V gene's germline CDR1 is SEHNR and CDR2 FQNEAQ (reference sequence). Between the trimmed V and J ends, which lost 5 bases and 2 bases, there was a span of 9 bases. The CDR3: CASSPGINYGYTF. The DNA of the CDR3 is TGTGCCAGCAGCCCCGGGATCAACTATGGCTACACCTTC.

About this clone itself: Different DNA sequences within this sample yield the same CDR3. J is TRBJ2-5 and V is TRBV5-1, with 9 bases identical to TRBD2. The length of the CDR3 is 14 residues. Per the germline V gene, CDR1 is SGHRS and CDR2 is YFSETQ. V dropped 4 bases and J dropped 5; count of bases not matched to a gene: 6. This CDR3 reads CASSLGLARETQYF. CDR3 nucleotides: TGCGCCAGCAGCCTCGGACTAGCGAGGGAGACCCAGTACTTC. The variable domain in full, completed from reference TRBV5-1 and TRBJ2-5, reads KAGVTQTPRYLIKTRGQQVTLSCSPISGHRSVSWYQQTPGQGLQFLFEYFSETQRNKGNFPGRFSGRQFSNSRSEMNVSTLELGDSALYLCASSLGLARETQYFGPGTRLLVL.